These T cell receptor beta chains were read from a single sample in a study of shared clonotypes between healthy human individuals. The data were produced by immunoSEQ multiplex PCR, yet TCRdb's version contains in-frame clones alone and is incomplete. The table has fewer than 3 million clones, roughly 90% seen once; the top ten hold 0.3% to 0.4%. Sequencing input: naive CD4+ T cells from PBMCs. Receptors originate from a man between 18 and 35 years old in good health. Some clones in this sample may be carry-over from other donors' samples. Each CDR3 is given with its conserved first and last residue. Fields, in order: V gene, D gene, clone size, J gene, CDR3 protein. The D gene is left open where the match is weak. Only part of the rows carry a size: once, few, many, or a class if the clone is expanded.

>TRBV5-1|.|.|TRBJ1-1
CASSWSDSNTEAFF
>TRBV18|.|once|TRBJ2-6
CASSGLEANVLTF
>TRBV19|.|.|TRBJ1-4
CASKKVWTVREKLFF
>TRBV18|TRBD2|.|TRBJ2-3
CASSPSGRTPRADTQYF
>TRBV7-9|.|few|TRBJ1-5
CASSSRDGSNQPQHF
>TRBV5-1|TRBD1|.|TRBJ2-5
CASSIGTGGSETQYF
>TRBV9|TRBD1|.|TRBJ1-5
CASSTGTANQPQHF
>TRBV28|TRBD2|.|TRBJ2-7
CASSYPRGSGTYEQYF
>TRBV6-1|.|.|TRBJ1-1
CASRPLNTEAFF
>TRBV27|TRBD2|few|TRBJ2-3
CASSLVLAGPDTQYF
>TRBV18|.|.|TRBJ1-5
CASSPNGVGSNQPQHF
>TRBV28|.|.|TRBJ1-4
CASHWVLGEKLFF
>TRBV6-1|.|.|TRBJ2-2
CASSERDGYTGELFF
>TRBV7-2|.|.|TRBJ2-3
CASSFSTDTQYF
>TRBV10-3|TRBD2|.|TRBJ2-3
CAISERASGSTDTQYF
>TRBV6-5|.|.|TRBJ1-1
CASRNLNTEAFF
>TRBV15|.|.|TRBJ1-2
CATSSRGENYGYTF
>TRBV30|.|few|TRBJ1-4
CAWSVGGADEKLFF
>TRBV25-1|TRBD1|.|TRBJ1-2
CASGGGQGNYGYTF
>TRBV29-1|TRBD2|.|TRBJ2-1
CSVLRTSASSYNEQFF
>TRBV18|.|few|TRBJ1-3
CASSDLSDKHATIYF
>TRBV10-3|.|.|TRBJ1-2
CAISGSASGGINYGYTF
>TRBV6-5|.|.|TRBJ2-3
CASSYGRGTDTQYF
>TRBV28|.|.|TRBJ2-7
CASRSTKEGSYEQYF
>TRBV9|.|.|TRBJ2-1
CASSVAGDGYNEQFF
>TRBV14|.|.|TRBJ2-3
CASSSRSRMNTQYF
>TRBV5-1|.|.|TRBJ2-7
CASSSGTEAYEQYF
>TRBV6-6|.|.|TRBJ2-5
CASSYGVAALQETQYF
>TRBV7-8|.|.|TRBJ2-2
CASSPIYGIAGELFF
>TRBV9|TRBD2|.|TRBJ2-2
CASSVHLAGAGELFF
>TRBV4-3|.|.|TRBJ2-7
CASSQASGSYEQYF
>TRBV5-1|TRBD1|.|TRBJ1-5
CASSLGGQGVQPQHF
>TRBV18|TRBD2|.|TRBJ2-1
CASSQGLAELNEQFF
>TRBV28|.|.|TRBJ2-3
CASSFPGAGSTDTQYF
>TRBV21-1|.|.|TRBJ2-2
CASGHRGENTGELFF
>TRBV6-4|.|.|TRBJ2-1
CASSDSFRGLGEQFF
>TRBV9|.|.|TRBJ1-1
CASTHRGEGGDTEAFF
>TRBV6-6|.|.|TRBJ1-4
CASSNAATNEKLFF
>TRBV2|.|.|TRBJ2-5
CASSGNRAETQYF
>TRBV18|.|.|TRBJ1-5
CASSPTGPLQPQHF
>TRBV9|.|.|TRBJ2-6
CASSVEGANSGANVLTF
>TRBV7-2|.|.|TRBJ1-2
CASSLTTEYGYTF
>TRBV7-2|.|.|TRBJ1-1
CASSLIQGNTEAFF
>TRBV27|.|.|TRBJ1-6
CASRWQGNSPLHF
>TRBV5-1|TRBD1|.|TRBJ2-4
CASSLRPAGQGMIKNIQYF
>TRBV6-6|.|.|TRBJ1-3
CASSYSGTYGNTIYF
>TRBV29-1|.|.|TRBJ1-5
CSVEDRGGQPQHF
>TRBV9|TRBD1|.|TRBJ2-7
CASSAKPGGSSYEQYF
>TRBV30|TRBD2|.|TRBJ2-7
CAWSVGKRGVEQYF
>TRBV2|.|.|TRBJ1-1
CASSPETGNTEAFF
>TRBV28|.|.|TRBJ2-7
CASSLGRLTYEQYF
>TRBV19|.|.|TRBJ2-7
CASSISLRDSYEQYF
>TRBV5-1|.|.|TRBJ2-1
CASNWEGARYNEQFF
>TRBV6-1|.|.|TRBJ2-7
CASNPGVYEQYF